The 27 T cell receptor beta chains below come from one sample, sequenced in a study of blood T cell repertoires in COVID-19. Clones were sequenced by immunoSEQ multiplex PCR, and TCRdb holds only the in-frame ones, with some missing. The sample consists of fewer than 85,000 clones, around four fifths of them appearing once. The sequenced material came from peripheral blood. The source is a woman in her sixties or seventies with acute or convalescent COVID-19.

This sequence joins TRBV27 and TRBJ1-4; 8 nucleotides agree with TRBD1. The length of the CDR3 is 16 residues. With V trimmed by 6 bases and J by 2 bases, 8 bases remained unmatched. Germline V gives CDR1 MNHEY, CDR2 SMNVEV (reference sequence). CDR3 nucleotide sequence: TGTGCCAGCAGAACCCTGGACAGGGTGACTAATGAAAAACTGTTTTTT. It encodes CASRTLDRVTNEKLFF.

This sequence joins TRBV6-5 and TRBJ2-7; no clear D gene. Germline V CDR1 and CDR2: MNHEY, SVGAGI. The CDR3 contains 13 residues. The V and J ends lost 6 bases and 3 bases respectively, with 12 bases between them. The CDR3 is CASRTLAIYEQYF. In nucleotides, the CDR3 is TGTGCCAGCAGAACCCTTGCGATCTACGAGCAGTACTTC.

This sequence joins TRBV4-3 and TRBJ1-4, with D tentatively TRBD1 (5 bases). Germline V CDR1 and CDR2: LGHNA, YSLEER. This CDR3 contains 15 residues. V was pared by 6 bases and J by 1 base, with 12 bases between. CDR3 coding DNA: TGCGCCAGCAGTCTTTCGGGGGGAACTAATGAAAAACTGTTTTTT. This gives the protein CASSLSGGTNEKLFF.

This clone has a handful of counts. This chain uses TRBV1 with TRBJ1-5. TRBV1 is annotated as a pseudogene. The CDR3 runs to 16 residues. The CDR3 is CTSSRWSGKSGQPQHF. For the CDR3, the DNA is TGCACCAGCAGCCGCTGGTCGGGGAAGTCGGGGCAGCCCCAGCATTTT.

The CDR3 sequence: CASSTQGVANYGYTF. The CDR3 nucleotides read TGTGCCAGTAGTACACAGGGAGTAGCTAACTATGGCTACACCTTC. The chain has TRBV19 and TRBJ1-2; perhaps TRBD1 as D (6 bases). V was trimmed by 4 bases and J by 0 bases, leaving 12 bases between them. The CDR3 length is 15 residues. Germline CDR1 is LNHDA and CDR2 is SQIVND (reference sequence).

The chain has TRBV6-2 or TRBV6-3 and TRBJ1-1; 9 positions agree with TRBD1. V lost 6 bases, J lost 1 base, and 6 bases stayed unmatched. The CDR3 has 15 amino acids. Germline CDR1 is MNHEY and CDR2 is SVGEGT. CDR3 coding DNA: TGTGCCAGCAGCCTAGACAGGGGGTGGAACACTGAAGCTTTCTTT. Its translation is CASSLDRGWNTEAFF.

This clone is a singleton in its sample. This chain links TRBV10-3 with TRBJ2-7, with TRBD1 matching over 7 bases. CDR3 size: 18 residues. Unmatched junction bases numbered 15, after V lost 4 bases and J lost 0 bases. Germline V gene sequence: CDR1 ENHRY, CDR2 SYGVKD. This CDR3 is CAISGGGQADGFSYEQYF. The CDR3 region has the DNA TGTGCCATCAGTGGCGGAGGACAGGCGGACGGATTCTCCTACGAGCAGTACTTC.

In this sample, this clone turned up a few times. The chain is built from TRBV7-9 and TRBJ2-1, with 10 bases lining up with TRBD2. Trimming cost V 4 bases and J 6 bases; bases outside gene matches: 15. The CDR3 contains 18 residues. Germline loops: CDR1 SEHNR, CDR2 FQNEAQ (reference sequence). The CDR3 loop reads CASSSGGLARGSVNEQFF. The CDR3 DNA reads TGTGCCAGCAGCTCAGGGGGACTAGCGCGTGGGAGTGTCAATGAGCAGTTCTTC.

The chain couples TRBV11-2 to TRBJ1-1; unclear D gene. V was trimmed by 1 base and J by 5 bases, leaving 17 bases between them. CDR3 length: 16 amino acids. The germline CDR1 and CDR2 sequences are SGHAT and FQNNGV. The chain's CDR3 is CASSLAPLNPGTEAFF. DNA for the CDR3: TGTGCCAGCAGCTTAGCCCCCTTAAATCCGGGTACTGAAGCTTTCTTT.

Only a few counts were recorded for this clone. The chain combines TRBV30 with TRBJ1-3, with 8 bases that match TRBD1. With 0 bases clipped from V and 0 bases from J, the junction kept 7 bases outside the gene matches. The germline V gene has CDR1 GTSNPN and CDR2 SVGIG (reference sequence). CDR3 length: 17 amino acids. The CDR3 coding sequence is TGTGCCTGGAGTGTCTGGGGACAGGTATACTCTGGAAACACCATATATTTT. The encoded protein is CAWSVWGQVYSGNTIYF.

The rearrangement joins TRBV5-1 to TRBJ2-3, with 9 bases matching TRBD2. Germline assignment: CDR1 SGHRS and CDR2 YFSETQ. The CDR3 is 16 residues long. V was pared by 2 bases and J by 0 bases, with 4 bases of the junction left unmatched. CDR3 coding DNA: TGCGCCAGCAGCTTAATAGCGGGGGCAAGCACAGATACGCAGTATTTT. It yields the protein CASSLIAGASTDTQYF.

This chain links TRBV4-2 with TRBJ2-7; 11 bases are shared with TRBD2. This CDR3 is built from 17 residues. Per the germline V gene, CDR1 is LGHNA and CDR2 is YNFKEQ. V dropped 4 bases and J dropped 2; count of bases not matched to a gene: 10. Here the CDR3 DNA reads TGTGCCAGCAGCCCCAGACTAGCGGGATCCCTTACCTACGAGCAGTACTTC. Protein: CASSPRLAGSLTYEQYF.

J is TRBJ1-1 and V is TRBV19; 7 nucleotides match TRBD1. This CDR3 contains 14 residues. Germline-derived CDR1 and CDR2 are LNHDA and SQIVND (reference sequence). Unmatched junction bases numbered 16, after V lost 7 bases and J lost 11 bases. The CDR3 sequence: CASIPTGMEFKAFF. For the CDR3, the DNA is TGTGCCAGTATTCCGACAGGGATGGAGTTTAAGGCTTTCTTT.

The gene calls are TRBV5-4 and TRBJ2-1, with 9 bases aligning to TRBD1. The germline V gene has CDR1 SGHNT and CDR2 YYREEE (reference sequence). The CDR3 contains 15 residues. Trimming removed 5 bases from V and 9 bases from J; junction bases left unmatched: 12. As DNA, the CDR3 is TGTGCCAGCAGGCGCACGACAGGGGGGTGGGTTGAGCAGTTCTTC. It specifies CASRRTTGGWVEQFF.

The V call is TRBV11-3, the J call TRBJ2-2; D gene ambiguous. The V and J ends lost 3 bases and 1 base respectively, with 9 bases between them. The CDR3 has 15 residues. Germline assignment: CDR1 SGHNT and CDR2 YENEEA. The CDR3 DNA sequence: TGTGCCAGCAGCTTCGCGGTTCTGAACACCGGGGAGCTGTTTTTT. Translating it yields CASSFAVLNTGELFF.

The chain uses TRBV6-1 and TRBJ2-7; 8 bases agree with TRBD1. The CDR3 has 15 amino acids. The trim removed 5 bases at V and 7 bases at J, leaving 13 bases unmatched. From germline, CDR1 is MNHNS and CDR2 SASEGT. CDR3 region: CASSFRQGLTEEQYF. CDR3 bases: TGTGCCAGCAGTTTCCGACAGGGGCTCACGGAAGAGCAGTACTTC.

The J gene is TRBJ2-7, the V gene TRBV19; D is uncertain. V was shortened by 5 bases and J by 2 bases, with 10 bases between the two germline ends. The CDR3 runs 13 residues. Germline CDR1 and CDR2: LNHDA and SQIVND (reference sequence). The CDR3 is CASSPNFAYEQYF. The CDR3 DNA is TGTGCCAGTAGTCCTAACTTCGCCTACGAGCAGTACTTC.

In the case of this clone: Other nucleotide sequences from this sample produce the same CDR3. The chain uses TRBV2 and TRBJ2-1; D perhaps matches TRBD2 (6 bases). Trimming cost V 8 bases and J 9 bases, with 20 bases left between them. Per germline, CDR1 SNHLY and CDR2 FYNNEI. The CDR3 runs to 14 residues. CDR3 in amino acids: CASQSVVAGSEQFF. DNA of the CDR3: TGTGCCAGCCAATCGGTTGTGGCGGGGTCTGAGCAGTTCTTC.

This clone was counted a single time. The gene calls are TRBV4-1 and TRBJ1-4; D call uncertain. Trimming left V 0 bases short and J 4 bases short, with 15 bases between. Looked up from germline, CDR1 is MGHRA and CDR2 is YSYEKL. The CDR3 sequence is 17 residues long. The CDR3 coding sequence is TGCGCCAGCAGCCAAGAAGTAGGGAGGACCAGTAATGAAAAACTGTTTTTT. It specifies CASSQEVGRTSNEKLFF.

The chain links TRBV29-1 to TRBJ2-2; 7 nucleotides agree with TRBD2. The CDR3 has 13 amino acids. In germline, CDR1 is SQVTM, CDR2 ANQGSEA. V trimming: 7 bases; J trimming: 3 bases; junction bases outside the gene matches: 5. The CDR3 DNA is TGCAGCGGGGGGAGGGAGTACACCGGGGAGCTGTTTTTT. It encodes CSGGREYTGELFF.

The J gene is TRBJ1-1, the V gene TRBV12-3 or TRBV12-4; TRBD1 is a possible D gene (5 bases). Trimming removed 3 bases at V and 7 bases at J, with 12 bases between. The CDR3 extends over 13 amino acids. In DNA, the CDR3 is TGTGCCAGCAGTTTTCGTCAGGGCAATGAAGCTTTCTTT. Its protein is CASSFRQGNEAFF.

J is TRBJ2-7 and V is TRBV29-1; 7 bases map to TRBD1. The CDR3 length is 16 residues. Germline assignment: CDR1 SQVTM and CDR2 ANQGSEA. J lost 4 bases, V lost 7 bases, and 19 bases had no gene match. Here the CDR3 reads CSALPDGDRELYEQYF. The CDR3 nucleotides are TGCAGCGCTCTCCCTGACGGGGACAGAGAACTTTACGAGCAGTACTTC.

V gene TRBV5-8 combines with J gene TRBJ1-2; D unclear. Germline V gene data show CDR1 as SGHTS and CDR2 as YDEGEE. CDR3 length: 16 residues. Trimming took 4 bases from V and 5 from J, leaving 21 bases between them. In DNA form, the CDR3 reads TGTGCCAGCAGCCTCCGAGCGGGCTCCCTCGGGTATGGCTACACCTTC. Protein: CASSLRAGSLGYGYTF.

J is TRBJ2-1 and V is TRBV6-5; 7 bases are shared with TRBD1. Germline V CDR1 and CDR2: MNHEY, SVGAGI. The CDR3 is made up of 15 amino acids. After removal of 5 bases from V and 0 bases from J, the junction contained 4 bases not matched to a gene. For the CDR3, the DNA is TGTGCCAGCAGTAGACAGGGAAGCTCCTACAATGAGCAGTTCTTC. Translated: CASSRQGSSYNEQFF.

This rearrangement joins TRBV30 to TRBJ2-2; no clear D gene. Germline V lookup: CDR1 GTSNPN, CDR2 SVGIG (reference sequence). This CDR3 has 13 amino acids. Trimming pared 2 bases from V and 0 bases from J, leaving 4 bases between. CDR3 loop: CAWSLTNTGELFF. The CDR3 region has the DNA TGTGCCTGGAGTTTAACGAACACCGGGGAGCTGTTTTTT.

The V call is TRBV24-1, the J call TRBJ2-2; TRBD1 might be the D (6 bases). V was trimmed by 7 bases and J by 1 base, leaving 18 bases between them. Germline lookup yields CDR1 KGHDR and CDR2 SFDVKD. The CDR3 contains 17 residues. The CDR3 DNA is TGTGCCACCAGCCCTAGGGGGACCCGGGGGAACACCGGGGAGCTGTTTTTT. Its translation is CATSPRGTRGNTGELFF.

DNA of the CDR3: TGCGCCAGCAGTCAGACTCTGAACACCGGGGAGCTGTTTTTT. Translation gives CASSQTLNTGELFF. The chain carries TRBV10-2 and TRBJ2-2; D not resolved. Germline CDR1 reads WSHSY; CDR2 reads SAAADI. Trimming removed 5 bases from V and 1 base from J, with 8 bases in between. The CDR3 spans 14 residues.